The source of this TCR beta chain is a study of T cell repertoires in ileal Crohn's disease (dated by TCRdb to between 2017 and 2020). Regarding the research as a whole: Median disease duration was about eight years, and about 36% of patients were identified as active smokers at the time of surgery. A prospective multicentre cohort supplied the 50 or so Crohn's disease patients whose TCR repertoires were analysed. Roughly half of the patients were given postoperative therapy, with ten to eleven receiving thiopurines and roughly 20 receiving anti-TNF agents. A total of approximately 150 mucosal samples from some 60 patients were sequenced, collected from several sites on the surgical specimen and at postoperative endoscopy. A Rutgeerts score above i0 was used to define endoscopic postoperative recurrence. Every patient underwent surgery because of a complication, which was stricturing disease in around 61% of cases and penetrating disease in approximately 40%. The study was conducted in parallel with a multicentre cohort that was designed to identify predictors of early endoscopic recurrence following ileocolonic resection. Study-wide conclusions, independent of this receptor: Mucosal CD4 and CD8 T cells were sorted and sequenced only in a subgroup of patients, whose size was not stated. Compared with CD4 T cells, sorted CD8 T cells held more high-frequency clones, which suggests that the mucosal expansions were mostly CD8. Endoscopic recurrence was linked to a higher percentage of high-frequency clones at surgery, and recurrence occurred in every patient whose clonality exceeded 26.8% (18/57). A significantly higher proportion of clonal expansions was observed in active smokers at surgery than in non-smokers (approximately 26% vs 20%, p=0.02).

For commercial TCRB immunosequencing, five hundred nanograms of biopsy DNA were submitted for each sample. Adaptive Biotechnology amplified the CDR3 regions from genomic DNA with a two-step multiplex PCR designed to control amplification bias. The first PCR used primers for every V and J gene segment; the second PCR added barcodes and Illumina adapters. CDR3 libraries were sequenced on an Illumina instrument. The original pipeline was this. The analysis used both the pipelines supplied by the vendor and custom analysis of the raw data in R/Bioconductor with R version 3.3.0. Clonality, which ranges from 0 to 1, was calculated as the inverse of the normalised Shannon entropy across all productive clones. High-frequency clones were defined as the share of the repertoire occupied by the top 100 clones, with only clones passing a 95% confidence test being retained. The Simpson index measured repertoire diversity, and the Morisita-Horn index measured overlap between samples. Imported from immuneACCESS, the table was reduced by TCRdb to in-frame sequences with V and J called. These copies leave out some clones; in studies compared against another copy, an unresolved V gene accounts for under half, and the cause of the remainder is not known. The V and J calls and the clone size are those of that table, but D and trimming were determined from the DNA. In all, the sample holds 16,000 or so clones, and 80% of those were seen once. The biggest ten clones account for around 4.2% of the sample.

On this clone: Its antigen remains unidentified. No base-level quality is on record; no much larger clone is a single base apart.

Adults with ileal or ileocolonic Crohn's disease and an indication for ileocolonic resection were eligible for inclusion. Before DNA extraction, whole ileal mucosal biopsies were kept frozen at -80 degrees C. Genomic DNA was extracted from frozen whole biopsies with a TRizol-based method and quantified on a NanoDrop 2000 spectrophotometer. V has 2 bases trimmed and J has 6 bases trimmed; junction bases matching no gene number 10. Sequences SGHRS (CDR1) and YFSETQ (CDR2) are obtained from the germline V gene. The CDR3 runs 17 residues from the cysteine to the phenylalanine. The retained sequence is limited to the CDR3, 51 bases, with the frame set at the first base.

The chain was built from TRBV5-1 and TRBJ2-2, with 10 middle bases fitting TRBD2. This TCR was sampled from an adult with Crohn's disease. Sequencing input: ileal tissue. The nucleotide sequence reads TGCGCCAGCAGCTTCGTAAAAGCGGGAGGGCCGGCCGGGGAGCTGTTTTTT. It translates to CASSFVKAGGPAGELFF. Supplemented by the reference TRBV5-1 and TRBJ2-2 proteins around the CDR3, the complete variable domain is KAGVTQTPRYLIKTRGQQVTLSCSPISGHRSVSWYQQTPGQGLQFLFEYFSETQRNKGNFPGRFSGRQFSNSRSEMNVSTLELGDSALYLCASSFVKAGGPAGELFFGEGSRLTVL.